This TCR beta chain was sequenced in a study of regulatory T cells in long-lasting Graves disease (dated by TCRdb to the early 2020s). For context, the study as a whole: Persistent Graves' disease was defined as persistently positive TSH receptor autoantibodies together with antithyroid drug treatment for over 5 years. Persistent Graves' disease patients in the clinical cohort had taken antithyroid drugs for roughly 10 years on average. The study was registered as a clinical trial and conducted in China. Peripheral blood TCR sequencing and RNA sequencing compared persistent Graves' disease patients with newly diagnosed Graves' disease patients. A total of some 35 samples underwent TCR sequencing, from around 13 patients with persistent Graves' disease and about 20 patients with newly diagnosed Graves' disease.

The sample's time point label, decoded: persistent/refractory GD, antithyroid drugs over 5 years with positive TRAb. For both TCR sequencing and RNA sequencing, RNA was extracted from PBMCs in TRIzol. The diagnosis of Graves' disease was made according to American Thyroid Association guidelines. Patients were recruited from an endocrinology department in Xi'an, China. Each patient gave about 10 milliliters of peripheral blood, collected in an EDTA anticoagulant tube. Ficoll Paque Plus density gradient separation was used to isolate PBMCs, and no further T cell sorting was done. An Agilent 2100 Bioanalyzer and agarose gel were used to check RNA quality, while a NanoDrop 2000 measured RNA concentration. The CDR3 starts with the cysteine, ends with the phenylalanine, and has 15 residues. Of all the DNA, just the CDR3 is kept, 45 bases in frame from base 1. Cut back by 4 bases and 8 bases, the V and J ends lie 21 bases apart. From the germline V gene, CDR1 is SGHDT and CDR2 is YYEEEE.

Overall study outcomes, separate from this receptor: Compared with newly diagnosed patients, patients with persistent Graves' disease had lower TCR Shannon entropy and fewer highly expanded clones, which suggests clonal expansion. As a limitation, the authors acknowledged that the small sample size may reduce accuracy. More public clonotypes were shared among persistent patients (over 2,500) than among newly diagnosed patients (roughly 1,000). Peripheral blood alone was examined, since thyroid tissue, which constituted the primary lesion, could not be accessed. Only the TCR beta chain was sequenced and analyzed. Preferential use of TRBV28, TRBJ1-2 and TRBJ2-5 was observed in persistent disease, whereas TRBV20-1 and TRBJ2-1 were favored in newly diagnosed disease.

The receptor library was made with multiplex PCR. For sequencing, an Illumina HiSeq 4000 was employed. TCR beta libraries were built with iRepertoire HTBI primers and Arm-PCR amplification of CDR3 regions. Before sequencing, the PCR products went through gel purification. Concerning the study's data processing: Gene usage analysis of CDR3 amino acid clonotypes relied on the 60 or so TRBV and 14 TRBJ segments identified across samples. COPE and FqMerger were used to merge filtered high-quality paired reads into contigs. BLAST was used to align contigs to IMGT TRBV, TRBD and TRBJ reference genes, with CDR3 defined following IMGT. Highly expanded clones were defined as clonotypes with a frequency above 0.1%. Repertoire diversity was measured by Shannon entropy, and V-J evenness by the Gini coefficient. Public clonotypes were defined as clonotypes shared by more than one individual. The public reads were reanalyzed by TCRdb: fastp trimming at Q25, MiXCR alignment, in-frame beta chains only. CDR3 protein sequences are deduplicated, and each keeps its most common genes and DNA. TCRdb's processing, not the authors' own work, is the source of the V and J calls. The sample has some 420,000 distinct CDR3 sequences on record, roughly 22% of them singletons. The ten largest make up approximately 14% of the sample.

This clonotype was recorded a few times. Its recognized antigen is unknown. No much larger clone is present one base from it, and per-base qualities are unavailable. The chain is made from TRBV5-6 and TRBJ1-2; possibly the D gene is TRBD1, per 5 matching bases. This receptor was taken from a female donor with Graves disease. The source was peripheral blood mononuclear cells (PBMCs), collected when the disease was refractory, from a patient treated with antithyroid drugs. Here is the DNA: TGTGCCAGCAGCCGGAACATTCAGGGTGAGGACGGCTACACCTTC. Its amino acids are CASSRNIQGEDGYTF. The full variable domain, completed from the reference TRBV5-6 and TRBJ1-2 proteins outside the CDR3, reads DAGVTQSPTHLIKTRGQQVTLRCSPKSGHDTVSWYQQALGQGPQFIFQYYEEEERQRGNFPDRFSGHQFPNYSSELNVNALLLGDSALYLCASSRNIQGEDGYTFGSGTRLTVV.